The 32 T cell receptor beta chains in this list originate from one sample, sequenced in a study of CD8 T cells in ankylosing spondylitis. TCRdb ran MiXCR on the 5' RACE reads and lists one entry per CDR3 protein. The sample comprises almost 250,000 distinct CDR3 sequences, 30% to 35% of which are singletons, and around 4.2% rests with the top ten. Sequenced input: blood, either unsorted or a sorted T cell fraction (not recorded which). These receptors were collected from a male donor with ankylosing spondylitis or in good health (not recorded which).

The chain couples TRBV24-1 to TRBJ2-2, with 7 bases that match TRBD1. This CDR3 spans 15 amino acids. V gave up 7 bases and J gave up 2 bases; unmatched junction bases: 6. Germline values: CDR1 KGHDR, CDR2 SFDVKD. The CDR3 coding sequence is TGTGCCACCAGGACCGGGACAGAAAACACCGGGGAGCTGTTTTTT. Its translation is CATRTGTENTGELFF.

This clonotype has more than one count but fewer than ten. The chain joins TRBV12-3 or TRBV12-4 to TRBJ2-7; 9 bases fit TRBD1. The CDR3 is 13 amino acids. With V trimmed by 5 bases and J by 6 bases, 5 bases remained unmatched. In DNA form, the CDR3 reads TGTGCCAGCAGTCCCCGGACAGGGGCCGAGCAGTACTTC. Translated: CASSPRTGAEQYF.

The chain has TRBV6-1 and TRBJ2-4; 8 bases align to TRBD1. The CDR3 extends over 14 amino acids. Germline V gene data show CDR1 as MNHNS and CDR2 as SASEGT. The trim removed 6 bases at V and 5 bases at J, leaving 6 bases unmatched. This CDR3 is CASSPPTGENIQYF. Written as DNA, the CDR3 is TGTGCCAGCAGCCCCCCGACAGGGGAAAACATTCAGTACTTC.

This clonotype was seen more than once but under ten times. The chain employs TRBV5-4 and TRBJ2-7, with D perhaps TRBD1 or TRBD2 (6 bases each). This CDR3 has 16 amino acids. The V and J ends lost 2 bases and 7 bases respectively, with 22 bases between them. Germline V gives CDR1 SGHNT, CDR2 YYREEE (reference sequence). The CDR3 nucleotides are TGTGCCAGCAGCTTATCCCCTTGGGGCAGAGGGGGGGAGCAGTACTTC. It yields the protein CASSLSPWGRGGEQYF.

The genes are TRBV7-8 and TRBJ1-1, with D unresolved. Germline V gene lookup returns CDR1 SGHVS and CDR2 FQNEAQ. Trimming pared 5 bases from V and 1 base from J, leaving 5 bases between. CDR3 length: 12 residues. The CDR3 region has the DNA TGTGCCAGCAGCATACGGAACACTGAAGCTTTCTTT. Translating it yields CASSIRNTEAFF.

This clonotype was recorded a few times. The DNA of the CDR3 is TGCAGTGCTCCGCGCCCGGGGACTGGCACAGATACGCAGTATTTT. Encoded protein: CSAPRPGTGTDTQYF. The V gene is TRBV20-1, the J gene TRBJ2-3; the D gene is possibly TRBD2 (6 bases). The CDR3 totals 15 residues. CDR1 and CDR2 from the germline V gene are DFQATT and SNEGSKA (reference sequence). Deletions cut 5 bases from V and 1 base from J, with 16 bases between.

The rearrangement links TRBV6-1 to TRBJ2-3, with 8 nucleotides matching TRBD1. Germline assignment: CDR1 MNHNS and CDR2 SASEGT. The trim removed 6 bases at V and 5 bases at J, leaving 7 bases unmatched. This CDR3 comprises 14 residues. CDR3 in DNA: TGTGCCAGCAGCCTCTCCGACAGGGGAGATACGCAGTATTTT. It encodes CASSLSDRGDTQYF.

The gene calls are TRBV5-1 and TRBJ2-3, with D possibly TRBD1 on 6 matching bases. Germline V gives CDR1 SGHRS, CDR2 YFSETQ. The CDR3 extends over 15 amino acids. Trimming removed 4 bases from V and 1 base from J, with 13 bases in between. The CDR3 DNA is TGCGCCAGCAGCACCTATGGACAGCGCACAGATACGCAGTATTTT. Protein: CASSTYGQRTDTQYF. Full variable domain (remainder filled in from reference TRBV5-1 and TRBJ2-3): KAGVTQTPRYLIKTRGQQVTLSCSPISGHRSVSWYQQTPGQGLQFLFEYFSETQRNKGNFPGRFSGRQFSNSRSEMNVSTLELGDSALYLCASSTYGQRTDTQYFGPGTRLTVL.

This clonotype has more than one count but fewer than ten. The chain links TRBV27 to TRBJ2-2; no firm D call. The ends were cut back, 3 bases at V and 3 bases at J, with 5 bases in the middle. This CDR3 spans 13 amino acids. Germline values: CDR1 MNHEY, CDR2 SMNVEV (reference sequence). In nucleotides, the CDR3 is TGTGCCAGCAGTTTTCTTGACACCGGGGAGCTGTTTTTT. It encodes CASSFLDTGELFF.

This rearrangement joins TRBV3-1 to TRBJ2-7; the match to TRBD1 covers 7 bases. The germline V gene encodes CDR1 LGHDT and CDR2 YNNKEL (reference sequence). This CDR3 has 15 residues. J lost 3 bases, V lost 6 bases, and 11 bases had no gene match. The CDR3 reads CASSRDRVGSYEQYF. The CDR3 region has the DNA TGTGCCAGCAGTCGCGACAGGGTCGGAAGCTACGAGCAGTACTTC.

Here the CDR3 reads CATSRDRSQETQYF. CDR3 coding DNA: TGTGCCACCAGCAGAGATAGGAGCCAAGAGACCCAGTACTTC. The rearrangement uses TRBV15 and TRBJ2-5; the D is unclear. The V end lost 0 bases, the J end lost 1 base, and 6 bases lay between the germline ends. Germline V gene sequence: CDR1 LNHNV, CDR2 YYDKDF (reference sequence). The CDR3 length is 14 residues.

The V and J genes are TRBV20-1 and TRBJ1-2, with TRBD1 identical over 9 bases. Germline values: CDR1 DFQATT, CDR2 SNEGSKA (reference sequence). This CDR3 contains 14 residues. The J segment lost 5 bases and the V segment lost 4 bases, leaving 8 bases of the junction unmatched. CDR3 residues: CSATRDRDLYGYTF. The CDR3 DNA is TGCAGTGCTACCCGGGACAGGGATCTATATGGCTACACCTTC.

The V call is TRBV20-1, the J call TRBJ1-4; possibly TRBD1 for D (5 bases). Germline V lookup: CDR1 DFQATT, CDR2 SNEGSKA (reference sequence). This CDR3 comprises 10 residues. Trimming pared 5 bases from V and 12 bases from J, leaving 10 bases between. CDR3 loop: CSAPAGELFF. CDR3 nucleotides: TGCAGTGCTCCCGCGGGGGAACTGTTTTTT.

The chain joins TRBV12-3 or TRBV12-4 to TRBJ1-3; TRBD1 matches at 8 bases. The length of the CDR3 is 15 residues. The trim removed 2 bases at V and 4 bases at J, leaving 4 bases unmatched. The CDR3 sequence is CASSLRTGRGNTIYF. Written as DNA, the CDR3 is TGTGCCAGCAGTTTACGGACAGGGCGGGGAAACACCATATATTTT.

Note on this clonotype: An end of the junction differs from the germline gene, which may be a read error. The V and J genes are TRBV29-1 and TRBJ2-7; TRBD1 matches at 10 bases. Germline assignment: CDR1 SQVTM and CDR2 ANQGSEA. CDR3 size: 14 residues. The CDR3 nucleotides are TGCAGCGTGGAAGTTGACAGGGGGCCATACGAGCAGTACTTC. As protein: CSVEVDRGPYEQYF.

V is TRBV11-3 and J is TRBJ2-7; D is ambiguous. Germline V gene lookup returns CDR1 SGHNT and CDR2 YENEEA. Between the trimmed V and J ends, which lost 9 bases and 3 bases, there was a span of 3 bases. The CDR3 covers 9 residues. CDR3 residues: CARNYEQYF. As DNA, the CDR3 is TGTGCCAGAAACTACGAGCAGTACTTC. Together with reference TRBV11-3 and TRBJ2-7, the CDR3 gives the full variable domain: EAGVVQSPRYKIIEKKQPVAFWCNPISGHNTLYWYLQNLGQGPELLIRYENEEAVDDSQLPKDRFSAERLKGVDSTLKIQPAELGDSAVYLCARNYEQYFGPGTRLTVT.

This clonotype was counted between two and nine times. The chain uses TRBV9 and TRBJ2-1, with D unclear. The V end lost 0 bases, the J end lost 7 bases, and 2 bases lay between the germline ends. Germline-derived CDR1 and CDR2 are SGDLS and YYNGEE. The CDR3 sequence is 11 residues long. The CDR3 region is CASSVANEQFF. CDR3 sequence (DNA): TGTGCCAGCAGCGTAGCGAATGAGCAGTTCTTC.

This clonotype appeared a few times. V usage is TRBV20-1 and J usage is TRBJ2-3, with TRBD2 identical over 9 bases. This CDR3 has 14 amino acids. The germline CDR1 and CDR2 sequences are DFQATT and SNEGSKA (reference sequence). V shed 6 bases and J 4 bases; nucleotides not matched to a gene: 8. The CDR3 DNA is TGCAGTGCGCAGCTAGCGGGGTTAGCAGATACGCAGTATTTT. This translates into CSAQLAGLADTQYF.

The chain links TRBV4-1 to TRBJ1-1; D uncertain. CDR3 size: 15 residues. Trimming took off 0 bases at V and 0 bases at J, with 8 bases between the two ends. Germline assignment: CDR1 MGHRA and CDR2 YSYEKL. CDR3 sequence (DNA): TGCGCCAGCAGCCAAGATTCGCCGGTGAACACTGAAGCTTTCTTT. It encodes CASSQDSPVNTEAFF.

CDR3 DNA sequence: TGTGCCAGCACACAAACGGGGGGGTCGGCGGAGCTGTTTTTT. This translates into CASTQTGGSAELFF. The chain uses TRBV12-3 or TRBV12-4 and TRBJ2-2, with 8 bases fitting TRBD2. This CDR3 has 14 residues. V was clipped by 7 bases and J by 10 bases; unmatched bases: 11.

The rearrangement joins TRBV20-1 to TRBJ1-2, with TRBD1 as a possible D gene (5 bases). Germline V lookup: CDR1 DFQATT, CDR2 SNEGSKA (reference sequence). V lost 6 bases, J lost 5 bases, and 13 bases lay in between. This CDR3 comprises 12 residues. The CDR3 sequence: CSAKGGGYGYTF. The CDR3 DNA is TGCAGTGCGAAGGGCGGGGGATATGGCTACACCTTC.

The chain has TRBV18 and TRBJ1-1; 10 bases align to TRBD1. Looked up from germline, CDR1 is KGHSH and CDR2 is LQKENI. This CDR3 comprises 16 residues. V gave up 6 bases and J gave up 2 bases; unmatched junction bases: 9. CDR3: CASSPDRGSLNTEAFF. The CDR3 nucleotides are TGTGCCAGCTCTCCGGACAGGGGGAGTTTAAACACTGAAGCTTTCTTT.

V gene TRBV11-2 combines with J gene TRBJ2-1; D possibly corresponds to TRBD2 (5 bases). Trimming pared 0 bases from V and 9 bases from J, leaving 9 bases between. The length of the CDR3 is 13 residues. Germline assignment: CDR1 SGHAT and CDR2 FQNNGV. CDR3 region: CASSLELALEQFF. CDR3 nucleotide sequence: TGTGCCAGCAGCTTAGAATTAGCGCTTGAGCAGTTCTTC. Supplemented by reference TRBV11-2 and TRBJ2-1, the full variable domain reads EAGVAQSPRYKIIEKRQSVAFWCNPISGHATLYWYQQILGQGPKLLIQFQNNGVVDDSQLPKDRFSAERLKGVDSTLKIQPAKLEDSAVYLCASSLELALEQFFGPGTRLTVL.

This clonotype turned up a few times. This sequence joins TRBV11-2 and TRBJ2-1; 11 bases agree with TRBD2. CDR3 length equals 15 residues. Per the germline V gene, CDR1 is SGHAT and CDR2 is FQNNGV. With 5 bases clipped from V and 8 bases from J, the junction kept 8 bases outside the gene matches. As DNA, the CDR3 is TGTGCCAGCAGCCATAGCGGGGGGGCCGTGGATGAGCAGTTCTTC. Translating gives CASSHSGGAVDEQFF.

This clonotype has only a few counts. The CDR3 DNA reads as TGTGCCAGCAGCCCTAACGGGGCCCGTGAAGCTTTCTTT. The encoded protein is CASSPNGAREAFF. The chain couples TRBV7-2 to TRBJ1-1; D is perhaps TRBD1 (5 bases). This CDR3 spans 13 amino acids. In germline, CDR1 is SGHTA, CDR2 FQGNSA. V lost 5 bases and J 7 bases, leaving 14 bases between the germline ends.

The genes are TRBV18 and TRBJ1-1; possibly TRBD1 for D (5 bases). The germline CDR1 and CDR2 sequences are KGHSH and LQKENI. The CDR3 spans 13 residues. The V and J ends lost 10 bases and 4 bases respectively, with 16 bases between them. In DNA form, the CDR3 reads TGTGCCACCCTGGGGCTTGGAAGCACTGAAGCTTTCTTT. Encoded protein: CATLGLGSTEAFF. The whole variable domain, remainder taken from reference TRBV18 and TRBJ1-1, is NAGVMQNPRHLVRRRGQEARLRCSPMKGHSHVYWYRQLPEEGLKFMVYLQKENIIDESGMPKERFSAEFPKEGPSILRIQQVVRGDSAAYFCATLGLGSTEAFFGQGTRLTVV.

The chain has TRBV20-1 and TRBJ2-5; 7 positions agree with TRBD2. There are 15 residues in the CDR3. Trimming took 1 base from V and 3 from J; bases not matched to a gene: 8. Germline CDR1 DFQATT, CDR2 SNEGSKA (reference sequence). The CDR3 loop is CSARVRRLAEETQYF. The CDR3 bases are TGCAGTGCTAGAGTACGTCGGCTAGCGGAAGAGACCCAGTACTTC.

This clonotype was found once. The chain recombines TRBV9 with TRBJ2-5; TRBD1 is a possible D gene (6 bases). Germline CDR1 is SGDLS and CDR2 is YYNGEE. CDR3 length equals 13 residues. Between the trimmed V and J ends, which lost 3 bases and 5 bases, there was a span of 11 bases. CDR3 residues: CASSGGTTETQYF. The CDR3 DNA is TGTGCCAGCAGCGGGGGGACAACGGAGACCCAGTACTTC. Supplemented by reference TRBV9 and TRBJ2-5, the full variable domain reads DSGVTQTPKHLITATGQRVTLRCSPRSGDLSVYWYQQSLDQGLQFLIQYYNGEERAKGNILERFSAQQFPDLHSELNLSSLELGDSALYFCASSGGTTETQYFGPGTRLLVL.

The table lists this clonotype with a few counts. The CDR3 spells CASSATGQETQYF. The CDR3 nucleotides are TGTGCCAGCAGTGCGACAGGCCAAGAGACCCAGTACTTC. The chain employs TRBV12-3 or TRBV12-4 and TRBJ2-5, with D possibly matching TRBD1 (6 bases). With 5 bases removed from V and 1 base from J, the gap between germline ends came to 8 bases. There are 13 residues in the CDR3.

The chain employs TRBV12-3 or TRBV12-4 and TRBJ2-1; TRBD2 aligns across 7 bases. This CDR3 region has 14 residues. The V segment lost 9 bases and the J segment 6 bases; nucleotides outside the gene matches: 11. The CDR3 sequence is CASYPAGVGNEQFF. The CDR3 DNA follows: TGTGCCAGTTACCCTGCGGGGGTCGGCAATGAGCAGTTCTTC.

The chain employs TRBV20-1 and TRBJ1-1; D is perhaps TRBD1 (6 bases). This CDR3 spans 14 amino acids. From germline, CDR1 is DFQATT and CDR2 SNEGSKA (reference sequence). V was pared by 0 bases and J by 5 bases, with 13 bases between. The CDR3 here is CSARELQGGTEAFF. The CDR3 DNA is TGCAGTGCTAGAGAGCTACAGGGAGGAACTGAAGCTTTCTTT.

There are a few counts of this clonotype. The gene calls are TRBV15 and TRBJ2-2; D unclear. V dropped 6 bases and J dropped 8 bases, with 13 bases sitting between them. This CDR3 contains 13 residues. The germline gives CDR1 LNHNV, CDR2 YYDKDF (reference sequence). The CDR3: CATRAPTWGELFF. CDR3 nucleotides: TGTGCCACCAGAGCCCCGACATGGGGGGAGCTGTTTTTT.